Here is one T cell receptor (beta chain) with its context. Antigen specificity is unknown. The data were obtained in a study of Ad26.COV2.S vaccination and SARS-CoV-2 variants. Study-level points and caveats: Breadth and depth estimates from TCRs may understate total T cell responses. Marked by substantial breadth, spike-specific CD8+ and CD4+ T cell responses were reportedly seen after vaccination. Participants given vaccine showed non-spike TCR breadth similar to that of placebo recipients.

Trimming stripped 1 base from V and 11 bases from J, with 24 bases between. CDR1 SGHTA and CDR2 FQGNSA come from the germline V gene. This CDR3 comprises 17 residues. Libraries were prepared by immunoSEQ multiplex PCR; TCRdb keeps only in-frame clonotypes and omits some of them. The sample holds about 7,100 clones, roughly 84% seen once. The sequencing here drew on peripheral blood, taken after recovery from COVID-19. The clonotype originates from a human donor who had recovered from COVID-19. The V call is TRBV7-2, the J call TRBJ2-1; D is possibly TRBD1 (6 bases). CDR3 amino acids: CASSLGVPGHPTRQQFF. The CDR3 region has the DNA TGTGCCAGCAGCTTAGGCGTCCCGGGACACCCAACGAGGCAGCAGTTCTTC.